This T cell receptor beta chain was captured by sequencing in a study of blood T cell repertoires in COVID-19. For the study at large: Samples came from the United States, Italy and Spain, spanning acute and convalescent COVID-19.

Germline V CDR1 and CDR2: SGDLS, YYNGEE. The CDR3 totals 14 residues. V was trimmed by 0 bases and J by 11 bases, leaving 12 bases between them. Authors' methods: Cell counts per sample came from amplifying reference gene primers. Assay: immunoSEQ multiplex PCR; the TCRdb copy retains only in-frame clones and omits some. That table furnishes V, J and clone size, whereas the DNA furnished D and trimming. The sample lists 55,000 to 80,000 clones, roughly 84% occurring once. The sample consisted of peripheral blood. The chain combines TRBV9 with TRBJ1-6, with D possibly being TRBD1 (5 bases). This sequence was found in a woman older than 75 with active or convalescent COVID-19. CDR3 residues: CASSVGETGAPLHF. The CDR3 DNA follows: TGTGCCAGCAGCGTAGGTGAGACGGGGGCACCCCTCCACTTT.